This TCR beta chain was captured by sequencing in a study of shared clonotypes between healthy human individuals. Study details: CD4 naive cells filled three plates per donor, CD4 memory three, CD8 naive two and CD8 memory one. Study results and limitations: With few donors, the genetic and exposure-history diversity represented was limited.

The donors were adults (healthy and HIV-negative) with no recent acute infections or vaccinations. In the case of this clone: No antigen is known for it.

The authors ran the assay at deep level. The assay was immunoSEQ multiplex PCR, and TCRdb's table has in-frame clones only and misses some. The table records 2.5 million or so clones, around nine tenths of them present only once. Specimen: naive CD4+ T cells sorted from blood. As for subset: CD45RA+ positively selected. The TCR was taken from a man aged 18-30 years in good health.

The DNA for the CDR3 is TGTGCCAGCAGCTTAGGAGACGGTACTAACTATGGCTACACCTTC. Its protein product is CASSLGDGTNYGYTF. The chain combines TRBV11-1 with TRBJ1-2; D unclear. V was trimmed by 1 base and J by 0 bases, leaving 9 bases between them. The CDR3 is 15 amino acids. Germline V gives CDR1 SGHAT, CDR2 FQDESV (reference sequence).